This T cell receptor beta chain is from a study of CD8 T cells in Susac syndrome. This clonotype was seen a few times. What it binds is not known. The study's findings and limits: The study conceded that relatively few individuals underwent its TCR sequencing and HLA analysis.

Germline CDR1 is MNHEY and CDR2 is SVGEGT. This CDR3 region has 14 residues. After removal of 4 bases from V and 4 bases from J, the junction contained 5 bases not matched to a gene. Random hexamers primed reverse transcription of about 0.45 to 1 ug RNA. Amplification of TCR beta CDR3 used immunoSEQ multiplex PCR across 54 Vbeta and 13 Jbeta. TCRdb used MiXCR to reprocess the immunoSEQ multiplex PCR reads, holding one entry per CDR3 protein. The table includes 180,000 or so distinct CDR3 sequences, just under 95% detected once. Controls were age- and sex-matched healthy donors. This sequence originates from a human donor in good health. The V call is TRBV6-2 or TRBV6-3, the J call TRBJ1-1; 8 positions match TRBD1. Source material: CD4+ T cells from PBMCs. The CDR3 nucleotides read TGTGCCAGCAGTTTTGGACAGGGTGGCACTGAAGCTTTCTTT. As protein: CASSFGQGGTEAFF.